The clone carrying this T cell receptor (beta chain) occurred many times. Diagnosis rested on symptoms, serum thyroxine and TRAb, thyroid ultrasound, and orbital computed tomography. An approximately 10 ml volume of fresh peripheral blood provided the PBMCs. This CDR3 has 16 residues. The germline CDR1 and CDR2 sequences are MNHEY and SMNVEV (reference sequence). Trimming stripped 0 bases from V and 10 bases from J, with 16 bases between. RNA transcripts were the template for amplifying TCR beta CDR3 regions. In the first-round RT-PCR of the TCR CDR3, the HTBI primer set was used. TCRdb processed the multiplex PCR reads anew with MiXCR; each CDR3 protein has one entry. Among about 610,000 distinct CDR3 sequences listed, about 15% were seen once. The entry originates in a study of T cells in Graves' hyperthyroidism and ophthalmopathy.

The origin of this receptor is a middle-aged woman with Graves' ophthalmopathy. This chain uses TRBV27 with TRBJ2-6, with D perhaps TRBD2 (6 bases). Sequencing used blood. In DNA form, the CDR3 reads TGTGCCAGCAGTTTATCGGCGGGCGGGGAGCCGAACGTCCTGACTTTC. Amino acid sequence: CASSLSAGGEPNVLTF.